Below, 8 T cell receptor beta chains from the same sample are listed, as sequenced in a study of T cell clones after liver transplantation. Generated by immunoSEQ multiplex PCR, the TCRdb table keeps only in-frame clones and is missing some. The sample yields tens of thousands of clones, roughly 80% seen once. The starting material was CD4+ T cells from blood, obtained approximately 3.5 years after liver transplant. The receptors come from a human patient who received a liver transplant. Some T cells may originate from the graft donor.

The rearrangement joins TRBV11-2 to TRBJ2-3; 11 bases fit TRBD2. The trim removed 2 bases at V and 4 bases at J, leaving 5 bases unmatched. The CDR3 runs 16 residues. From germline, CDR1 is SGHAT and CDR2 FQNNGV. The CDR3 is CASSLIAGGRADTQYF. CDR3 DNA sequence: TGTGCCAGCAGCTTAATAGCGGGAGGGCGGGCAGATACGCAGTATTTT.

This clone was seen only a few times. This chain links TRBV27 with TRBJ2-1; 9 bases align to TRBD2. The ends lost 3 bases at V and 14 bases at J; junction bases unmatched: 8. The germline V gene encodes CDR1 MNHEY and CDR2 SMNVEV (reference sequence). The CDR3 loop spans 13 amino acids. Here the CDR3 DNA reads TGTGCCAGCAGTTTCCGGCGGGAGGGTAACGAGTTCTTC. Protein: CASSFRREGNEFF.

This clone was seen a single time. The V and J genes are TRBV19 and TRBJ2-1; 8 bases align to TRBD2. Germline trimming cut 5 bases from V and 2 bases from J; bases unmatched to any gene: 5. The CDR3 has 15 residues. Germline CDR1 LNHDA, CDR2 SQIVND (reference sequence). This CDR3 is CASSRSGNTYNEQFF. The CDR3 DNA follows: TGTGCCAGTAGTCGTAGCGGGAACACCTACAATGAGCAGTTCTTC. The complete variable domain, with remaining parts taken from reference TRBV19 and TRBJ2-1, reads DGGITQSPKYLFRKEGQNVTLSCEQNLNHDAMYWYRQDPGQGLRLIYYSQIVNDFQKGDIAEGYSVSREKKESFPLTVTSAQKNPTAFYLCASSRSGNTYNEQFFGPGTRLTVL.

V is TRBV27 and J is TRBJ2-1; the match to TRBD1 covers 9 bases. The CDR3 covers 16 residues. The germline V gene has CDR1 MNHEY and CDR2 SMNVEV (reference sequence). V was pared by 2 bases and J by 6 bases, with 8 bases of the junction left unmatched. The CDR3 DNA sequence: TGTGCCAGCAGTTTAGGTTGGGACAGGGCACGCAATGAGCAGTTCTTC. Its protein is CASSLGWDRARNEQFF.

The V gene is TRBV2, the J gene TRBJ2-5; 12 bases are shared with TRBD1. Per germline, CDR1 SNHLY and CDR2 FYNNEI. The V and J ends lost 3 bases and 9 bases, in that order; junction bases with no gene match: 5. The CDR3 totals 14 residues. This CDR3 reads CASSEGQGARPQYF. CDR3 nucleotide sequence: TGTGCCAGCAGTGAGGGACAGGGGGCCCGGCCCCAGTACTTC.

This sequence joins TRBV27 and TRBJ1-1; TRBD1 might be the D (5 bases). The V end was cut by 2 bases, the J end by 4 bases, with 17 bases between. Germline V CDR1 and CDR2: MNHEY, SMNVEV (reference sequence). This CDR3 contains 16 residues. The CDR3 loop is CASSLTSAGRSTEAFF. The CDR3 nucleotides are TGTGCCAGCAGTTTAACATCGGCAGGGCGGAGCACTGAAGCTTTCTTT.

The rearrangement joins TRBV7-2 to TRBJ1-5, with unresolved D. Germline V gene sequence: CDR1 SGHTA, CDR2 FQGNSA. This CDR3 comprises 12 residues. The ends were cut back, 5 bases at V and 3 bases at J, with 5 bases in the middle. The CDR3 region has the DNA TGTGCCAGCAGCAGGGACAATCAGCCCCAGCATTTT. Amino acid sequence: CASSRDNQPQHF.

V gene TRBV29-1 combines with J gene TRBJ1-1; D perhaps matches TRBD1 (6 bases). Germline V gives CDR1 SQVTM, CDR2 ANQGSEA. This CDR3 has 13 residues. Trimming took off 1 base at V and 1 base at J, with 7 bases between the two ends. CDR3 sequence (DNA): TGCAGCGTTGAAGGGACAGCGAACACTGAAGCTTTCTTT. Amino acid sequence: CSVEGTANTEAFF.